This T cell receptor (beta chain) comes out of a study of blood T cells in healthy people across ages. Findings and caveats of the study: Investigators treated diversity estimates from one million T cells as underestimates.

The use of a sample-barcoded 5' primer and a J-beta primer mix characterized a second PCR of 7 to 11 cycles. TCRdb processed the 5' RACE reads anew with MiXCR; each CDR3 protein has one entry. In the table there are 1 million to 1.2 million distinct CDR3 sequences, around two fifths of which are singletons. This CDR3 has 18 amino acids. With 7 bases clipped from V and 5 bases from J, the junction kept 17 bases outside the gene matches. Isolating PBMCs gave at least 6 million of these cells per sample. Many counts were recorded for this clonotype. Its antigen is currently unknown. The rearrangement links TRBV12-3 or TRBV12-4 to TRBJ2-5, with 12 bases that match TRBD1. The source of this sequence is a man younger than 35 in good health. Sample: blood. In nucleotides, the CDR3 is TGTGCCAGCACCTCGAAGACCCTCGGGACAGGGGGCTACGAGACCCAGTACTTC. Its protein is CASTSKTLGTGGYETQYF.